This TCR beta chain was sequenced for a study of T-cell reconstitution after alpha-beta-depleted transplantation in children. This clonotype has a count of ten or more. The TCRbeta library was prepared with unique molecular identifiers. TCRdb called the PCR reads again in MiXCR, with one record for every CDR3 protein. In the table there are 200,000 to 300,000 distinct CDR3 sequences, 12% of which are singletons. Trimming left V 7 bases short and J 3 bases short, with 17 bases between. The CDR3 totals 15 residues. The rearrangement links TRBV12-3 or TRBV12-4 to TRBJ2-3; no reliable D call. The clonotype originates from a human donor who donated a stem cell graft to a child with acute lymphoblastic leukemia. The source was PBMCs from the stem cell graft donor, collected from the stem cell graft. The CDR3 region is CASTTDSRHTDTQYF. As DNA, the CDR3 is TGTGCCAGCACCACAGATAGTCGGCATACAGATACGCAGTATTTT.